The clone carrying this TCR beta chain has just one count. This entry belongs to a study of blood T cell repertoires in COVID-19. For the study at large: Sites across the United States, Italy and Spain contributed samples from acute and convalescent COVID-19.

The ends were cut back, 1 base at V and 2 bases at J, with 15 bases in the middle. This CDR3 region has 16 residues. CDR1 is SGHVS, CDR2 FNYEAQ, per germline. Some clones are missing from TCRdb's copy, which holds only in-frame ones; the method was immunoSEQ multiplex PCR. The sample shows tens of thousands of clones, roughly 84% of them seen only once. The chain couples TRBV7-6 to TRBJ2-7, with no clear D. This receptor was obtained from a man in his 70s with active COVID-19. Source material: peripheral blood. The CDR3 protein is CASSLGGSLTAYEQYF. The CDR3 DNA follows: TGTGCCAGCAGCTTAGGCGGTTCCCTCACTGCCTACGAGCAGTACTTC.